This T cell receptor (beta chain) was captured in a study of blood T cell repertoires in COVID-19. Across the study: PBMCs, B-cell-depleted T cells, or T cells provided the cDNA or gDNA that made up the material.

This clone has only a few counts. Only in-frame clones appear in the TCRdb table, and some are missing; sequencing was by immunoSEQ multiplex PCR. This table has roughly 30,000 clones, 89% appearing once. This CDR3 is built from 15 residues. The germline V gene encodes CDR1 SGHRS and CDR2 YFSETQ. The V gene lost 2 bases and the J gene lost 0 bases, with 12 bases spanning the gap. The J gene is TRBJ2-7, the V gene TRBV5-1; D is perhaps TRBD2 (6 bases). Input material: peripheral blood. The sequence was collected from a man at least 80 years old with acute or convalescent COVID-19. This chain's CDR3 is CASSFWGERSYEQYF. CDR3 nucleotides: TGCGCCAGCAGCTTCTGGGGGGAACGCTCCTACGAGCAGTACTTC.